The rows below give T cell receptor beta chains drawn from one sample of a study of blood T cell repertoires in COVID-19. The repertoire was sequenced with immunoSEQ multiplex PCR; TCRdb's copy has only in-frame clones and lacks some. The table lists 170,000 or so clones, approximately 85% of them singletons. Sequenced input: PBMCs or T cells enriched from blood (not recorded which). Receptors originate from a man aged 40-55 years who had recovered from COVID-19. CDR3s include the opening cysteine and the closing phenylalanine or tryptophan. The D gene is left open where the match is weak. Clone size is shown for a subset of rows, as once, few, many or a class of expanded clone.

TRBV11-2	TRBD1	TRBJ2-1	few	CASSHDRGSNNEQFF	TGTGCCAGCAGCCATGACAGGGGTAGTAACAATGAGCAGTTCTTC
TRBV15	.	TRBJ1-1	.	CATSRDKSIPEAFF	TGTGCCACCAGCAGAGATAAGAGTATACCTGAAGCTTTCTTT
TRBV5-1	.	TRBJ2-1	.	CASSFTGALRGNEQFF	TGCGCCAGCAGCTTTACGGGAGCGCTGAGAGGCAATGAGCAGTTCTTC
TRBV6-4	TRBD2	TRBJ2-1	medium-sized	CASSSGTSGYNEQFF	TGTGCCAGCAGTTCCGGGACTAGCGGGTACAATGAGCAGTTCTTC
TRBV6-5	.	TRBJ2-7	.	CASSTPSYEQYF	TGTGCCAGCTCCACCCCGAGCTACGAGCAGTACTTC
TRBV7-2	.	TRBJ2-2	.	CASSLYSSTGELFF	TGTGCCAGCAGCTTATACAGTAGCACCGGGGAGCTGTTTTTT
TRBV5-1	.	TRBJ2-7	.	CASSLGARGLGEQYF	TGCGCCAGCAGCTTGGGGGCGAGGGGACTGGGCGAGCAGTACTTC
TRBV5-4	TRBD1	TRBJ1-6	.	CASSLEPPGQGKSPLHF	TGTGCCAGCAGCTTGGAGCCGCCGGGACAGGGAAAATCACCCCTCCACTTT
TRBV6-5	.	TRBJ2-2	.	CASSYMGSRTGELFF	TGTGCCAGCAGTTACATGGGCTCCCGGACCGGGGAGCTGTTTTTT
TRBV27	TRBD1	TRBJ2-7	once	CASSSTGTGIAEQYF	TGTGCCAGCAGTTCGACCGGGACAGGGATCGCCGAGCAGTACTTC
TRBV27	TRBD1	TRBJ1-1	.	CASSLKDRFTNTEAFF	TGTGCCAGCAGTTTAAAGGACAGGTTCACCAACACTGAAGCTTTCTTT
TRBV6-4	.	TRBJ1-3	few	CASSDSATSTIYF	TGTGCCAGCAGTGACTCGGCAACCAGCACCATATATTTT
TRBV19	.	TRBJ1-1	.	CASSDMLNTEAFF	TGTGCCAGTAGTGACATGCTGAACACTGAAGCTTTCTTT
TRBV9	TRBD1	TRBJ2-5	.	CASSASGQGNQETQYF	TGTGCCAGCAGCGCCTCTGGACAGGGCAATCAAGAGACCCAGTACTTC
TRBV3-1/TRBV3-2	TRBD2	TRBJ2-3	once	CASSHGGRGGSNF	TGTGCCAGCAGCCACGGCGGGCGGGGGGGCTCAAATTTT
TRBV10-3	.	TRBJ2-6	.	CAITSSPLVVGDGANVLTF	TGTGCCATCACAAGTTCCCCGCTCGTTGTGGGAGATGGGGCCAACGTCCTGACTTTC
TRBV28	TRBD1	TRBJ2-7	.	CASSGTGYRSYEQYF	TGTGCCAGCAGTGGGACAGGGTATCGCTCCTACGAGCAGTACTTC
TRBV29-1	.	TRBJ2-5	.	CSVLRESQYF	TGCAGCGTTCTCCGGGAGTCCCAGTACTTC
TRBV9	TRBD1	TRBJ1-2	.	CASSVAGGVYGYTF	TGTGCCAGCAGCGTAGCAGGGGGCGTCTATGGCTACACCTTC
TRBV19	TRBD2	TRBJ2-1	.	CASRRGVAGALSYNEQFF	TGTGCCAGTAGGCGGGGGGTAGCGGGAGCGCTCTCCTACAATGAGCAGTTCTTC
TRBV5-8	.	TRBJ1-2	.	CASSLDGRQSYGYTF	TGTGCCAGCAGCTTGGATGGTCGACAGTCCTATGGCTACACCTTC
TRBV14	.	TRBJ1-6	.	CASSQGGGNNSPLHF	TGTGCCAGCAGCCAAGGGGGCGGTAATAATTCACCCCTCCACTTT
TRBV2	.	TRBJ2-7	.	CASSAYVSSYEQYF	TGTGCCAGCAGTGCGTACGTGAGCTCCTACGAGCAGTACTTC
TRBV5-1	.	TRBJ1-2	.	CASSLDRSMRTNYGYTF	TGCGCCAGCAGCTTGGACAGGTCGATGAGGACTAACTATGGCTACACCTTC
TRBV5-1	TRBD1	TRBJ2-3	.	CASSLVLQGLTDTQYF	TGCGCCAGCAGCTTGGTCCTACAGGGGTTGACAGATACGCAGTATTTT
TRBV5-1	TRBD1	TRBJ2-7	.	CASSGGDRGGQNEQYF	TGCGCCAGCAGCGGAGGGGACAGGGGAGGTCAGAACGAGCAGTACTTC
TRBV6-5	.	TRBJ1-6	.	CASRTQSDSPLHF	TGTGCCAGCAGGACACAGTCGGATTCACCCCTCCACTTT
TRBV28	.	TRBJ2-5	.	CASTLPRYQETQYF	TGTGCCAGCACCTTACCCCGGTACCAAGAGACCCAGTACTTC
TRBV21-1	.	TRBJ2-5	.	CASSNRDRASSRSSGGARKTQYF	TGTGCCAGCAGCAATAGGGACAGGGCTTCCTCCCGTTCTAGCGGGGGGGCGAGAAAGACCCAGTACTTC
TRBV2	TRBD1	TRBJ1-1	.	CASTLLTGHNTEAFF	TGTGCCAGCACCCTCTTGACAGGGCATAACACTGAAGCTTTCTTT
TRBV18	.	TRBJ1-4	.	CASSESRTSGNEKLFF	TGTGCCAGCTCGGAGTCTCGGACATCCGGTAATGAAAAACTGTTTTTT
TRBV27	.	TRBJ1-5	.	CASSLSAGNQPQHF	TGTGCCAGCAGTTTATCGGCCGGGAATCAGCCCCAGCATTTT
TRBV11-2	TRBD1	TRBJ1-3	.	CASSSLRQGPRNTIYF	TGTGCCAGCAGCTCCCTACGACAGGGGCCTCGAAACACCATATATTTT
TRBV27	.	TRBJ2-1	.	CASSLSTLPDNEQFF	TGTGCCAGCAGTTTATCGACTCTCCCCGACAATGAGCAGTTCTTC
TRBV9	.	TRBJ2-3	.	CASSVVGDSDTQYF	TGTGCCAGCAGCGTAGTAGGGGACTCAGATACGCAGTATTTT
TRBV6-5	.	TRBJ1-1	.	CASTIGSGAFF	TGTGCCAGCACCATCGGGAGTGGAGCTTTCTTT
TRBV5-1	TRBD1	TRBJ2-5	.	CASSYGTAQETQYF	TGCGCCAGCAGCTACGGGACAGCTCAAGAGACCCAGTACTTC
TRBV9	TRBD2	TRBJ2-3	.	CASSLWTSGSSDTQYF	TGTGCCAGCAGCCTCTGGACTAGCGGGAGCTCAGATACGCAGTATTTT
TRBV27	.	TRBJ1-5	.	CASSLRQGNQPQHF	TGTGCCAGCAGTTTGAGACAGGGCAATCAGCCCCAGCATTTT
TRBV30	.	TRBJ2-7	few	CACSGGGPTGEQYF	TGTGCCTGCTCTGGGGGGGGCCCCACGGGCGAGCAGTACTTC
TRBV5-1	TRBD1	TRBJ1-6	.	CASSSGTGGSPLHF	TGCGCCAGCAGTTCCGGGACAGGGGGGTCACCCCTCCACTTT
TRBV7-8	TRBD1	TRBJ1-2	.	CASSPTDRDRGGGYTF	TGTGCCAGCAGCCCAACAGACCGGGACAGGGGGGGAGGCTACACCTTC
TRBV19	.	TRBJ1-2	few	CASSITGANYGYTF	TGTGCCAGTAGTATCACAGGAGCTAACTATGGCTACACCTTC
TRBV11-3	.	TRBJ1-1	.	CAIGGTGSTEAFF	TGTGCCATCGGCGGAACAGGGTCCACTGAAGCTTTCTTT
TRBV24-1	.	TRBJ1-2	.	CATSDLRGNGYTF	TGTGCCACCAGTGATTTGCGGGGGAATGGCTACACCTTC
TRBV5-1	TRBD2	TRBJ2-1	once	CASSFQRAGAYNEQFF	TGCGCCAGCAGCTTCCAGCGAGCGGGAGCCTACAATGAGCAGTTCTTC
TRBV4-1	.	TRBJ1-5	.	CASSQVAREDGNQPQHF	TGCGCCAGCAGCCAAGTCGCCAGGGAGGATGGCAATCAGCCCCAGCATTTT
TRBV12-5	.	TRBJ2-7	.	CASGLGQMPYEQYF	TGTGCTAGTGGTTTGGGGCAGATGCCTTACGAGCAGTACTTC
TRBV6-5	.	TRBJ1-1	.	CAARVSAGGGTEAFF	TGTGCCGCGAGGGTTTCAGCGGGGGGGGGCACTGAAGCTTTCTTT
TRBV5-6	.	TRBJ2-5	once	CASSPGGRRRETQYF	TGTGCCAGCAGCCCGGGGGGCAGGCGACGGGAGACCCAGTACTTC
TRBV4-1	TRBD2	TRBJ2-3	.	CASSHTNSGGATDTQYF	TGCGCCAGCAGCCACACAAATAGCGGGGGGGCCACAGATACGCAGTATTTT
TRBV28	.	TRBJ1-5	.	CASSFNRGQPQHF	TGTGCCAGCAGTTTTAATCGAGGACAGCCCCAGCATTTT
TRBV10-3	.	TRBJ1-5	.	CAISPGRGSNQPQHF	TGTGCCATCAGTCCCGGGAGGGGAAGCAATCAGCCCCAGCATTTT
TRBV3-1/TRBV3-2	TRBD1	TRBJ1-1	.	CASSQGQGAPAFF	TGTGCCAGCAGCCAGGGACAGGGGGCTCCAGCTTTCTTT
TRBV19	.	TRBJ2-1	.	CASSSSVFNEQFF	TGTGCCAGTAGTTCTAGCGTTTTCAATGAGCAGTTCTTC
TRBV5-1	TRBD2	TRBJ2-7	.	CASSLGGTSSSYEQYF	TGCGCCAGCAGCTTGGGTGGGACTAGCAGCTCCTACGAGCAGTACTTC
TRBV30	TRBD1	TRBJ1-2	.	CAWSVGDRLYGYTF	TGTGCCTGGAGTGTAGGGGACAGGCTCTATGGCTACACCTTC
TRBV9	.	TRBJ2-7	.	CASSPRPYEQYF	TGTGCCAGCAGCCCCCGTCCGTACGAGCAGTACTTC
TRBV28	.	TRBJ1-2	few	CASSSDSYGYTF	TGTGCCAGCAGCTCAGACAGCTATGGCTACACCTTC
TRBV7-3	.	TRBJ1-6	.	CASSLIGGDSPLHF	TGTGCCAGCAGCTTAATCGGGGGTGATTCACCCCTCCACTTT